The 17 T cell receptor beta chains below were found in one sample sequenced in a study of T cell responses to AZD1222 COVID-19 vaccine. Method: immunoSEQ multiplex PCR; TCRdb's copy keeps in-frame clones and lacks some. The sample shows 140,000 or so clones, just under 95% of them seen only once. The material sequenced was peripheral blood, taken after recovery from COVID-19. These receptors all come from an adult who had recovered from COVID-19.

V gene TRBV7-3 combines with J gene TRBJ2-1; 8 bases are a match to TRBD2. Trimming removed 5 bases from V and 7 bases from J; junction bases left unmatched: 10. In germline, CDR1 is SGHTA, CDR2 FQGTGA. The length of the CDR3 is 15 residues. The CDR3 nucleotides read TGTGCCAGCAGCCCGGGACTAGGGCTTCGTAATGAGCAGTTCTTC. Protein product: CASSPGLGLRNEQFF.

The gene calls are TRBV9 and TRBJ1-2; no clear D gene. This CDR3 is built from 10 residues. The V end was cut by 3 bases, the J end by 8 bases, with 5 bases between. Germline-derived CDR1 and CDR2 are SGDLS and YYNGEE. This chain's CDR3 is CASSGKGYTF. The DNA for the CDR3 is TGTGCCAGCAGCGGCAAGGGCTACACCTTC.

V usage is TRBV14 and J usage is TRBJ2-2; 7 bases fit TRBD2. The CDR3 has 17 residues. With V trimmed by 0 bases and J by 4 bases, 8 bases remained unmatched. Germline V lookup: CDR1 SGHDN, CDR2 FVKESK. CDR3 in DNA: TGTGCCAGCAGCCAAGATAGAAGGACTAGAGTCACCGGGGAGCTGTTTTTT. Translation gives CASSQDRRTRVTGELFF.

The J gene is TRBJ2-5, the V gene TRBV4-1; D could derive from TRBD1 or TRBD2 (6 bases each). Trimming pared 1 base from V and 4 bases from J, leaving 16 bases between. The CDR3 is 16 amino acids. Germline V lookup: CDR1 MGHRA, CDR2 YSYEKL. CDR3 loop: CASSQGTGARGETQYF. DNA for the CDR3: TGCGCCAGCAGCCAAGGCACGGGGGCTCGAGGAGAGACCCAGTACTTC.

The chain recombines TRBV28 with TRBJ1-2, with D perhaps TRBD1 (5 bases). This CDR3 spans 15 amino acids. Germline V gives CDR1 MDHEN, CDR2 SYDVKM. Trimming cost V 3 bases and J 0 bases, with 11 bases left between them. CDR3 amino acids: CASSLGGDTNYGYTF. DNA for the CDR3: TGTGCCAGCAGTTTGGGGGGGGATACTAACTATGGCTACACCTTC.

This clone is a singleton in its sample. V gene TRBV2 combines with J gene TRBJ1-1; D call uncertain. Between the trimmed V and J ends, which lost 7 bases and 0 bases, there was a span of 6 bases. The CDR3 is 12 amino acids. Germline assignment: CDR1 SNHLY and CDR2 FYNNEI. CDR3 in amino acids: CASMRLNTEAFF. The DNA for the CDR3 is TGTGCCAGCATGCGATTGAACACTGAAGCTTTCTTT.

The chain is built from TRBV5-5 and TRBJ2-7, with 7 bases matching TRBD2. The CDR3 has 17 amino acids. V lost 0 bases, J lost 0 bases, and 9 bases stayed unmatched. CDR1 and CDR2 from the germline V gene are SGHKS and YYEKEE (reference sequence). The CDR3 loop reads CASSLVQAGAFSYEQYF. DNA of the CDR3: TGTGCCAGCAGCTTGGTCCAGGCGGGAGCGTTCTCCTACGAGCAGTACTTC.

This rearrangement joins TRBV11-2 to TRBJ2-5; TRBD1 aligns across 7 bases. V lost 5 bases to trimming and J lost 4 bases; unmatched junction nucleotides: 4. The germline V gene encodes CDR1 SGHAT and CDR2 FQNNGV. The CDR3 has 13 residues. The CDR3 region has the DNA TGTGCCAGCAGCCCTAGACAGGGAGAGACCCAGTACTTC. Translating gives CASSPRQGETQYF.

The chain is built from TRBV2 and TRBJ1-2; 11 bases agree with TRBD1. The CDR3 has 16 residues. CDR1 is SNHLY, CDR2 FYNNEI, per germline. V was clipped by 6 bases and J by 6 bases; unmatched bases: 12. This CDR3 is CASSSAGTGGINGYTF. In DNA form, the CDR3 reads TGTGCCAGCAGCTCTGCCGGGACAGGGGGAATTAATGGCTACACCTTC.

V is TRBV11-2 and J is TRBJ2-1; 13 bases fit TRBD2. The germline V gene has CDR1 SGHAT and CDR2 FQNNGV. The ends lost 5 bases at V and 10 bases at J; junction bases unmatched: 11. The CDR3 sequence is 16 residues long. CDR3 nucleotides: TGTGCCAGCAGCCGTTCGGGGACTAGCGGGATCAGGGAGCAGTTCTTC. This translates into CASSRSGTSGIREQFF.

This chain links TRBV19 with TRBJ2-7; TRBD1 matches 10 bases. The CDR3 sequence is 17 residues long. The ends lost 1 base at V and 6 bases at J; junction bases unmatched: 12. Per the germline V gene, CDR1 is LNHDA and CDR2 is SQIVND (reference sequence). DNA of the CDR3: TGTGCCAGTAGTATAGTCGGATGCGGGACAGGGGTTTGCGAGCAGTACTTC. It translates to CASSIVGCGTGVCEQYF.

The V gene is TRBV4-1, the J gene TRBJ2-1, with D uncertain. The CDR3 totals 13 residues. Trimming stripped 0 bases from V and 7 bases from J, with 7 bases between. Per germline, CDR1 MGHRA and CDR2 YSYEKL. The DNA for the CDR3 is TGCGCCAGCAGCCAAGATTTGGCTAATGAGCAGTTCTTC. Encoded protein: CASSQDLANEQFF.

The chain employs TRBV3-1 (or the pseudogene TRBV3-2) and TRBJ2-2; D is uncertain. The ends were cut back, 1 base at V and 4 bases at J, with 10 bases in the middle. This CDR3 has 15 residues. CDR1 and CDR2 from the germline V gene are LGHDT and YNNKEL (reference sequence). CDR3 DNA sequence: TGTGCCAGCAGCCAAGGGGTCCAGTCCACCGGGGAGCTGTTTTTT. As protein: CASSQGVQSTGELFF.

In this sample, this clone turned up once. The chain recombines TRBV28 with TRBJ2-7, with TRBD2 identical over 8 bases. CDR3 length equals 14 residues. Germline V gene lookup returns CDR1 MDHEN and CDR2 SYDVKM. The V gene end was trimmed by 7 bases and the J gene end by 6 bases; junction bases not matched to a gene: 11. The CDR3 DNA reads TGTGCCAGCACCCTCCCCGGACTAGCCAGCGAGCAGTACTTC. Translating it yields CASTLPGLASEQYF. The whole variable domain, remainder taken from reference TRBV28 and TRBJ2-7, is DVKVTQSSRYLVKRTGEKVFLECVQDMDHENMFWYRQDPGLGLRLIYFSYDVKMKEKGDIPEGYSVSREKKERFSLILESASTNQTSMYLCASTLPGLASEQYFGPGTRLTVT.

Here the CDR3 DNA reads TGTGCCAGCAGTTCCAGACAGGGAGACGGCTACACCTTC. It translates to CASSSRQGDGYTF. This chain uses TRBV28 with TRBJ1-2; 7 bases line up with TRBD1. V shed 4 bases, J shed 8 bases, and the junction held 7 bases outside the gene matches. Germline CDR1 reads MDHEN; CDR2 reads SYDVKM. This CDR3 has 13 residues.

This clone was detected only once. V usage is TRBV27 and J usage is TRBJ2-1, with TRBD2 matching over 14 bases. Trimming took 3 bases from V and 6 from J; bases not matched to a gene: 4. CDR1 is MNHEY, CDR2 SMNVEV, per germline (reference sequence). The CDR3 covers 16 residues. The DNA of the CDR3 is TGTGCCAGCAGTTTTAGGACTAGCGGGAGGCTCAATGAGCAGTTCTTC. Translated: CASSFRTSGRLNEQFF.

The chain uses TRBV10-2 and TRBJ2-3; 9 bases fit TRBD2. J lost 6 bases, V lost 6 bases, and 10 bases had no gene match. There are 15 residues in the CDR3. Germline CDR1 is WSHSY and CDR2 is SAAADI. The CDR3: CASRKVSGSRDTQYF. The CDR3 nucleotides are TGCGCCAGCAGAAAAGTTAGCGGGAGTAGGGATACGCAGTATTTT.